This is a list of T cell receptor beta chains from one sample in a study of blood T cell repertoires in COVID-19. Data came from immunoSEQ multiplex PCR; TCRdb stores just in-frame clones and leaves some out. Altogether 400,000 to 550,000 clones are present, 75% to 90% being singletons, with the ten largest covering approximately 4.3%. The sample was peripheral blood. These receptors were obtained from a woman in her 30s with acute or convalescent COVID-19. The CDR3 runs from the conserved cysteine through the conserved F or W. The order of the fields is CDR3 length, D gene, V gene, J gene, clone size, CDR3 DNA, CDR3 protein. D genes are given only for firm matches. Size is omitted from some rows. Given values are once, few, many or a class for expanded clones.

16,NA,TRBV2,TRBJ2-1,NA,TGTGCCAGCAGTGTTCCGAAAGGGGGCTCCTACAATGAGCAGTTCTTC,CASSVPKGGSYNEQFF
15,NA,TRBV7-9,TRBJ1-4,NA,TGTGCCAGCAGCGCAACCAGGGTTGCTAATGAAAAACTGTTTTTT,CASSATRVANEKLFF
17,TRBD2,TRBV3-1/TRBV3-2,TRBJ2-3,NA,TGTGCCAGCAGCCCAAGTTCAACTAGCGGAGTCCCCGATACGCAGTATTTT,CASSPSSTSGVPDTQYF
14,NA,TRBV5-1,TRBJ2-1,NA,TGCGCCAGCAGCTTGGACCTACTGTATGATGAGCAGTTCTTC,CASSLDLLYDEQFF
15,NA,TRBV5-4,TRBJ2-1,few,TGTGCCAGCAGCTTGGGGTACAGGTCCTACAATGAGCAGTTCTTC,CASSLGYRSYNEQFF
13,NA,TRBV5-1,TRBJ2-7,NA,TGCGCCAGCAGCTACCACCAGGGGGGCGAGCAGTACTTC,CASSYHQGGEQYF
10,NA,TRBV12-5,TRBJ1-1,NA,TGTGCTACGAGGATGGAAGAAGCTTTCTTT,CATRMEEAFF
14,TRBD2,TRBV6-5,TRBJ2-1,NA,TGTGCCAGCAGCCGGGCCCGGGGGGACAATGAGCAGTTCTTC,CASSRARGDNEQFF
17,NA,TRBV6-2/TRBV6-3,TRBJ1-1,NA,TGTGCCAGCAGTTACTCTCTTTATGGTGCAGGATCCACTGAAGCTTTCTTT,CASSYSLYGAGSTEAFF
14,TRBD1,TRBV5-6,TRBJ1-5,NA,TGTGCCAGCAGCACGGGACAGCAAAATCAGCCCCAGCATTTT,CASSTGQQNQPQHF
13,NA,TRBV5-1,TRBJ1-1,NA,TGCGCCAGCAGCTCGCAGTTAAACACTGAAGCTTTCTTT,CASSSQLNTEAFF
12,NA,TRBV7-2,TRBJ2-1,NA,TGTGCCAGCAGCCCCCCCTCCAATGAGCAGTTCTTC,CASSPPSNEQFF
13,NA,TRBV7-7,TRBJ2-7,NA,TGTGCCAGCAGCTTAGTCCGGGGAAGCGAGCAGTACTTC,CASSLVRGSEQYF
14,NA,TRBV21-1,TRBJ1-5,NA,TGTGCCAGCAGCAAGGACTCTAGCAATCAGCCCCAGCATTTT,CASSKDSSNQPQHF
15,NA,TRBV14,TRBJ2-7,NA,TGTGCCAGCAGCCAAGAGAATACAGGGCCTAGCGAGCAGTACTTC,CASSQENTGPSEQYF
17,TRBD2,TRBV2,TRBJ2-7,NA,TGTGCCAGCAGGAAGGGGACTAGCGGGGGGAACCCCTACGAGCAGTACTTC,CASRKGTSGGNPYEQYF
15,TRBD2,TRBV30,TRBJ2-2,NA,TGTGCCTGGAGGGCGGGGGGGATTAGATCCGGGGAGCTGTTTTTT,CAWRAGGIRSGELFF
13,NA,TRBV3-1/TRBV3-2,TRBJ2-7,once,TGTGCCAGCAGCCAAGGCAGGGCGGACGAGCAGTACTTC,CASSQGRADEQYF
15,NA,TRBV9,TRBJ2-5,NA,TGTGCCAGCAGCGTGATGGGGCTCGGGCGGGAGACCCAGTACTTC,CASSVMGLGRETQYF
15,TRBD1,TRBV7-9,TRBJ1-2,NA,TGTGCCAGCAGCTTTGGGACAGGGGGTGTCTATGGCTACACCTTC,CASSFGTGGVYGYTF
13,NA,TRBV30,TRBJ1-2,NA,TGTGCCTGGGGCTTTACAGGGCCCTTGGGCTACACCTTC,CAWGFTGPLGYTF
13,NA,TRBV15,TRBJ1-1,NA,TGTGCCACCAGCAGTCGGGGGGCCTCTGAAGCTTTCTTT,CATSSRGASEAFF
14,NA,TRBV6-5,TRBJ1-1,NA,TGTGCCAGCAGACCGACAGGCGAGAACACTGAAGCTTTCTTT,CASRPTGENTEAFF
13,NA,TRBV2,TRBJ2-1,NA,TGTGCCAGCAGGCTCGGAGGTCGTAGTGAGCAGTTCTTC,CASRLGGRSEQFF
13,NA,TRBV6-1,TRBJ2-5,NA,TGTGCCAGCAGTGAAATACTAGCAACGACCCAGTACTTC,CASSEILATTQYF
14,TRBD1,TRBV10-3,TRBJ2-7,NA,TGTGCCATCAGTGTCCGGGACAGCTCCTACGAGCAGTACTTC,CAISVRDSSYEQYF
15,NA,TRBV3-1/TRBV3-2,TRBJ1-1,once,TGTGCCAGCAGTCATAACAGGGATTTAAACACTGAAGCTTTCTTT,CASSHNRDLNTEAFF
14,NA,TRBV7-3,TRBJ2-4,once,TGTGCCAGCAGCCGAACAGGGGGGGAAAACATTCAGTACTTC,CASSRTGGENIQYF
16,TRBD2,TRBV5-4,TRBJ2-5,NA,TGTGCCAGCAGCTTGGTCCCAGCGGGGGGGTTGGAGACCCAGTACTTC,CASSLVPAGGLETQYF
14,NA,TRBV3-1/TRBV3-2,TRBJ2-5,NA,TGTGCCAGCAGCCAAGCGTTCACCAGGGAGACCCAGTACTTC,CASSQAFTRETQYF
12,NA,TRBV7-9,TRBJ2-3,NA,TGTGCCAGCAGCTTCGTTGGCGATACGCAGTATTTT,CASSFVGDTQYF
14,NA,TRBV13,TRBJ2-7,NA,TGTGCCAGCAGCTTAGCCAGTCCTTCCTACGAGCAGTACTTC,CASSLASPSYEQYF
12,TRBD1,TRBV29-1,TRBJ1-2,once,TGCAGCGGGGGAGCAGGGGGAATTGGCTACACCTTC,CSGGAGGIGYTF
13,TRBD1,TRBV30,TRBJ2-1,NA,TGTGCCTGGAGGGGGGACAGTCACAATGAGCAGTTCTTC,CAWRGDSHNEQFF
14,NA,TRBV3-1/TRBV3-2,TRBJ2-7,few,TGTGCCAGCAGCCACCCGCGAAGCTCCTACGAGCAGTACTTC,CASSHPRSSYEQYF
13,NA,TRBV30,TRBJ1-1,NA,TGTGCCTGGAGTAGGGGGATGAACACTGAAGCTTTCTTT,CAWSRGMNTEAFF
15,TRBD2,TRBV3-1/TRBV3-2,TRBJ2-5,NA,TGTGCCAGCAGCCAACGGGGGGGCCAAAGGGAGACCCAGTACTTC,CASSQRGGQRETQYF
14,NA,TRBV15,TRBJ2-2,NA,TGTGCCACCAGCAGAGGTCAGAACACCGGGGAGCTGTTTTTT,CATSRGQNTGELFF
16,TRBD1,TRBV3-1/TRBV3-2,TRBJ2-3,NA,TGTGCCAGCAGCCTGGTTTTGACAGGGGGGCTGGATACGCAGTATTTT,CASSLVLTGGLDTQYF
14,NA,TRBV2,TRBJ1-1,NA,TGTGCCAGCAGTGATGAGGGTTACCGCACTGAAGCTTTCTTT,CASSDEGYRTEAFF
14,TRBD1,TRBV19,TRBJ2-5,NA,TGTGCCAGTAGCCGAGACAGGGCCCAAGAGACCCAGTACTTC,CASSRDRAQETQYF
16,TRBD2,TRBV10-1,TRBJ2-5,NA,TGCGCCAGCAGTGAGAGGACTAGCGGGGACACCTCGACCCAGTACTTC,CASSERTSGDTSTQYF
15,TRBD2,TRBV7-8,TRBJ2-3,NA,TGTGCCAGCACCTTAGCGGGGGGGCCCGGAGATACGCAGTATTTT,CASTLAGGPGDTQYF
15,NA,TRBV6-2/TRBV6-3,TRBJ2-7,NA,TGTGCCAGCAGTACAGCCGACAGGTACGACTACGAGCAGTACTTC,CASSTADRYDYEQYF
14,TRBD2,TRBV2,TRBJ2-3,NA,TGTGCCAGCAGGGGACTAGCGGGGTATGATACGCAGTATTTT,CASRGLAGYDTQYF
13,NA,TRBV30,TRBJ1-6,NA,TGTGCCTGGAGTGAAAACAGAGAATCACCCCTCCACTTT,CAWSENRESPLHF
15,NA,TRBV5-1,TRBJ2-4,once,TGCGCCAGCAGCTTGTATAGTACGGCCAAAAACATTCAGTACTTC,CASSLYSTAKNIQYF